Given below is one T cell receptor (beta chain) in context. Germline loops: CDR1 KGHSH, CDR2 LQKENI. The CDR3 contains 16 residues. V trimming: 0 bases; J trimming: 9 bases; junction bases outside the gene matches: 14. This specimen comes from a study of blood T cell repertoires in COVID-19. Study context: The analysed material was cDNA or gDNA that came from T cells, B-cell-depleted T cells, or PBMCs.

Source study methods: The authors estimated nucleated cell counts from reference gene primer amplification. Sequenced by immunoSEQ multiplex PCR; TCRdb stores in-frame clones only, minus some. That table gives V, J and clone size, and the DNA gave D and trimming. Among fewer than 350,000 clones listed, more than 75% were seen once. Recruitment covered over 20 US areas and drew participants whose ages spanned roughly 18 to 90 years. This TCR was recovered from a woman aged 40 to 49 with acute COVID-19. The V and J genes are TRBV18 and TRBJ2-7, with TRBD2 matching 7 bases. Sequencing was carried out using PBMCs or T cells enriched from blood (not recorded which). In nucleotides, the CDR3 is TGTGCCAGCTCACCACCGAAGGGGACTAACTTTTTAGGGCAGTACTTC. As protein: CASSPPKGTNFLGQYF.